In its sample, the clone carrying this T cell receptor beta chain was seen a few times. The target antigen is unknown. The data stem from a study of regulatory T cells in long-lasting Graves disease. Points from the study as a whole: With persistent disease, TRBV28, TRBJ1-2 and TRBJ2-5 were the favored segments. Persistent Graves' cases showed lower TCR diversity than newly diagnosed cases.

iRepertoire HTBI primers and Arm-PCR of CDR3 regions built TCR beta libraries. TCRdb called the multiplex PCR reads again in MiXCR, with one record for every CDR3 protein. The sample has some 440,000 distinct CDR3 sequences, more than 20% seen once. This sample's time point: persistent/refractory GD, antithyroid drugs over 5 years with positive TRAb. The TCR library was made from RNA that had been extracted from PBMCs in TRIzol. Germline CDR1 reads SNHLY; CDR2 reads FYNNEI. V lost 8 bases, J lost 4 bases, and 11 bases lay in between. The CDR3 totals 12 residues. The sample consisted of peripheral blood mononuclear cells (PBMCs), taken when the disease was refractory, from a patient treated with antithyroid drugs. This clonotype was obtained from a female donor with Graves disease. The V and J genes are TRBV2 and TRBJ1-2, with D maybe TRBD1 (5 bases). DNA for the CDR3: TGTGCCAGCGGGGGGGGGGTCTATGGCTACACCTTC. Its translation is CASGGGVYGYTF.